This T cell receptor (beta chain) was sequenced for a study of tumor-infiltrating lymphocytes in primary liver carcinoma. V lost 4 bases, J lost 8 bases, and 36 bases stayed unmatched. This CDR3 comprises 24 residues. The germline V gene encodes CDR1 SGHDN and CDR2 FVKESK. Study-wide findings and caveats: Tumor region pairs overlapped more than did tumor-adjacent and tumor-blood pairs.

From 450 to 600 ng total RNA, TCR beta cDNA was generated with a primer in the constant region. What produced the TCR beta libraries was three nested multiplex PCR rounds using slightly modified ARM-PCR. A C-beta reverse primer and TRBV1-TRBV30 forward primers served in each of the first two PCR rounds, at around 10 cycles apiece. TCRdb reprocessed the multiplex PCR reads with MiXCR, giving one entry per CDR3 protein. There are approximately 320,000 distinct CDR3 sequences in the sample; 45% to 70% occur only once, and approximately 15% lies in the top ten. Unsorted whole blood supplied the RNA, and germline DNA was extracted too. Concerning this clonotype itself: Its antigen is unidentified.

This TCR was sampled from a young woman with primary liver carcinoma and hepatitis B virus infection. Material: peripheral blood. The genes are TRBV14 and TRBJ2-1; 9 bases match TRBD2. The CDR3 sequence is CASSPLKGSGRGREAHTRSDEQFF. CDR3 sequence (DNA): TGTGCCAGCAGCCCACTCAAGGGTAGCGGGAGAGGCAGAGAGGCGCACACAAGGTCCGATGAGCAGTTCTTC.